This TCR beta chain was profiled in a study of T cells expressing NK-cell markers. This CDR3 region has 18 residues. Germline CDR1 MGHRA, CDR2 YSYEKL. For each CDR3 protein, TCRdb gives one entry from its re-call of the 5' RACE reads, without DNA. The sample table includes about 550,000 distinct CDR3 sequences. The sequenced material came from blood T cells: a sorted CD56 or NKG2C T cell subset, CD4+ or CD8+ T cells, or bulk PBMC T cells (not recorded which). This clonotype was sampled from a man aged 18 to 29 in good health. The rearrangement uses TRBV4-1 and TRBJ2-3; lacking DNA, the TRBD2 call made by TCRdb goes unchecked. CDR3 region: CASSQDRFGAGRGDTQYF.